The 21 T cell receptor beta chains presented below share a single source sample, sequenced in a study of T cells expressing NK-cell markers (dated by TCRdb to 2018 to 2020). Library creation used 5' RACE. The sequencer was an Illumina HiSeq 2000. After reprocessing by TCRdb, each CDR3 protein sequence is one entry, and no DNA is given. The record for this sample contains about 380,000 distinct CDR3 sequences. The ten largest clones take up about 5.2% of the sample. Material for sequencing was blood T cells: a sorted CD56 or NKG2C T cell subset, CD4+ or CD8+ T cells, or bulk PBMC T cells (not recorded which). The receptors stem from a man aged 18-75 years in good health.

The chain couples TRBV9 to TRBJ1-1; TCRdb returns TRBD1, unconfirmable since there is no DNA. CDR3 length: 15 residues. The germline V gene encodes CDR1 SGDLS and CDR2 YYNGEE. CDR3 protein: CASSVGDNLGTEAFF.

V gene TRBV11-1 combines with J gene TRBJ2-5; TCRdb gives TRBD1 as the D gene, but with no DNA this cannot be confirmed. CDR1 SGHAT and CDR2 FQDESV come from the germline V gene (reference sequence). The CDR3 consists of 17 residues. The CDR3 here is CASSSYFRDRGGETQYF.

The chain joins TRBV27 to TRBJ2-2. From germline, CDR1 is MNHEY and CDR2 SMNVEV (reference sequence). CDR3 length equals 13 residues. This CDR3 is CASSPTPTGELFF.

This rearrangement joins TRBV5-4 to TRBJ2-5; TCRdb proposes TRBD1, but this gene call is untestable without DNA. The CDR3 totals 14 residues. Looked up from germline, CDR1 is SGHNT and CDR2 is YYREEE (reference sequence). The CDR3 sequence is CASTSTGARETQYF.

V and J are TRBV5-4 and TRBJ1-2. CDR3 length: 14 amino acids. The germline V gene has CDR1 SGHNT and CDR2 YYREEE (reference sequence). CDR3 sequence: CASSLEADNYGYTF.

This chain links TRBV25-1 with TRBJ1-6; TCRdb's assignment of TRBD1 cannot be checked, as there is no DNA. CDR3 size: 15 residues. The germline V gene encodes CDR1 MGHDK and CDR2 SYGVNS. The CDR3 region is CASSESNRLGSPLHF.

The genes are TRBV7-6 and TRBJ2-1; no DNA is available, so the TRBD2 call from TCRdb remains unchecked. The germline gives CDR1 SGHVS, CDR2 FNYEAQ. CDR3 size: 16 residues. CDR3 sequence: CASSLTDPRSYNEQFF.

The V and J genes are TRBV3-1 and TRBJ2-3. CDR1 is LGHDT and CDR2 is YNNKEL in the germline V gene (reference sequence). The CDR3 totals 14 residues. The CDR3 reads CASSRIPRADTQYF.

The chain uses TRBV30 and TRBJ2-1; TCRdb gives TRBD1 as the D gene, but with no DNA this cannot be confirmed. CDR3 size: 12 residues. Looked up from germline, CDR1 is GTSNPN and CDR2 is SVGIG (reference sequence). CDR3: CAWSVSGLEQFF.

V and J are TRBV7-9 and TRBJ1-1. Germline V gene lookup returns CDR1 SEHNR and CDR2 FQNEAQ (reference sequence). The CDR3 has 15 amino acids. CDR3 loop: CASSDTRRRVSEAFF.

J is TRBJ2-5 and V is TRBV6-1. The CDR3 totals 12 residues. Germline CDR1 MNHNS, CDR2 SASEGT. CDR3 sequence: CASTRYQETQYF.

The chain has TRBV28 and TRBJ1-6; TCRdb's D call of TRBD1 is untestable without DNA. There are 14 residues in the CDR3. Germline CDR1 and CDR2: MDHEN and SYDVKM. The chain's CDR3 is CASSPGTVRTPLHF.

The V gene is TRBV6-2 or TRBV6-3, the J gene TRBJ2-1; TCRdb's D gene call, TRBD1, goes unchecked for lack of DNA. Germline V CDR1 and CDR2: MNHEY, SVGEGT. The CDR3 is made up of 15 amino acids. CDR3: CASRMTGSSYNEQFF.

This sequence joins TRBV2 and TRBJ1-5; TCRdb reports TRBD1, a call that lacks DNA to check it against. CDR3 length: 13 amino acids. CDR1 and CDR2 (germline): SNHLY, FYNNEI. The CDR3 here is CASRLGRGQSQHF.

The chain recombines TRBV4-1 with TRBJ2-6; there is no DNA to check the TCRdb D call of TRBD1. Germline CDR1 is MGHRA and CDR2 is YSYEKL. This CDR3 region has 18 residues. The CDR3 spells CASSQAGTGGSGANVLTF.

The chain joins TRBV5-5 to TRBJ1-1; TCRdb's D gene call, TRBD1, goes unchecked for lack of DNA. Germline assignment: CDR1 SGHKS and CDR2 YYEKEE (reference sequence). The CDR3 extends over 15 amino acids. The chain's CDR3 is CASSTIQGRNTEAFF.

This chain connects TRBV6-1 to TRBJ2-7. The CDR3 is 13 amino acids. Germline CDR1 MNHNS, CDR2 SASEGT. CDR3 residues: CASLLQQTYEQYF.

The V and J genes are TRBV11-1 and TRBJ2-3; TCRdb outputs TRBD2, but without DNA this stays unchecked. The CDR3 is 18 residues long. CDR1 and CDR2 from the germline V gene are SGHAT and FQDESV (reference sequence). The CDR3 loop reads CASSFPGLAGQSTDTQYF.

The chain carries TRBV6-5 and TRBJ1-3. Germline V CDR1 and CDR2: MNHEY, SVGAGI. This CDR3 has 18 residues. The CDR3: CASSYRGGEKASGNTIYF.

This chain joins TRBV5-5 and TRBJ2-1; the TCRdb call, TRBD2, lacks DNA for checking. CDR3 length equals 16 residues. CDR1 is SGHKS, CDR2 YYEKEE, per germline (reference sequence). The CDR3 region is CASSFLAGGLYNEQFF.

The V call is TRBV12-3 or TRBV12-4, the J call TRBJ2-5. The CDR3 contains 14 residues. The CDR3 loop reads CASSPTRQVETQYF.